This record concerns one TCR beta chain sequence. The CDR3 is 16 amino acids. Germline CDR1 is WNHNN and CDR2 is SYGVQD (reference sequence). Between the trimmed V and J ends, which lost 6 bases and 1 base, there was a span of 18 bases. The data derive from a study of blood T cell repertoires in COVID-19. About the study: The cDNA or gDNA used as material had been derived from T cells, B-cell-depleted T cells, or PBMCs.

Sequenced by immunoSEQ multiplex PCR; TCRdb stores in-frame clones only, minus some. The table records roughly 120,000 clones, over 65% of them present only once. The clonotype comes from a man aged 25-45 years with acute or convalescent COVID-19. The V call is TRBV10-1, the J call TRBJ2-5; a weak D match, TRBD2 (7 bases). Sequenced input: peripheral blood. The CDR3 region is CASRRVGGGLQETQYF. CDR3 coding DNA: TGCGCCAGCAGACGGGTGGGGGGGGGCCTCCAAGAGACCCAGTACTTC.